This TCR beta chain was retrieved from a study of vaccination effects on CD4 cells after COVID-19. Study-wide findings and caveats: After vaccination, at late timepoints, clones induced by infection and by vaccine contracted markedly. The study had few convalescent patients and no early post-infection timepoints.

Only in-frame clones appear in the TCRdb table, and some are missing; sequencing was by immunoSEQ multiplex PCR. The data contain 64,000 or so clones, about 78% of them singletons. Before sequencing, viral peptide pools were used by the ViraFEST assay to expand antigen-specific CD4+ T cells. Upon completion of around eleven days in culture, CD4+ T cells were isolated. Every participant took two doses of the BNT162b2 or mRNA-1273 vaccine. None of the vaccinated had previously contracted SARS-CoV-2, and their nucleocapsid antibodies tested negative. Cultures of about 2 million PBMC per well contained around 11 IU/ml IL-2 plus 10 ug/ml peptides. The CDR3 consists of 14 residues. Per the germline V gene, CDR1 is KGHSH and CDR2 is LQKENI. V shed 4 bases, J shed 8 bases, and the junction held 9 bases outside the gene matches. Note on this clone: The antigen is unknown.

The chain joins TRBV18 to TRBJ1-2; TRBD1 agrees at 8 bases. This TCR was sampled from a human donor who received a COVID-19 vaccine. Sequencing was performed on CD4+ T cells from PBMCs cultured with HCoV-OC43 spike peptides, taken after COVID-19 vaccination. Described subset: HCoV-OC43 spike overlapping peptide pool stimulation. CDR3 coding DNA: TGTGCCAGCTCACTCTCAGGACAGGGACGAGGCTACACCTTC. Residues: CASSLSGQGRGYTF.